Below, 27 T cell receptor beta chains from the same sample are listed, as sequenced in a study of blood T cell repertoires in COVID-19. TCRdb's table, derived via immunoSEQ multiplex PCR, lists solely in-frame clones and lacks some. Seen here are about 160,000 clones, 65% to 90% observed once, and the top ten hold around 7%. Sequencing input: peripheral blood. The receptors stem from a woman aged 40 to 50 with COVID-19, enrolled during active disease.

V gene TRBV10-3 combines with J gene TRBJ1-1; TRBD1 matches at 11 bases. V gave up 6 bases and J gave up 7 bases; unmatched junction bases: 7. The CDR3 contains 14 residues. Germline lookup yields CDR1 ENHRY and CDR2 SYGVKD. CDR3: CAIRRTGGGYEAFF. CDR3 bases: TGTGCCATCAGAAGGACAGGGGGCGGCTATGAAGCTTTCTTT.

Here the CDR3 DNA reads TGTGCCACCGCATTGATCGGTGATGGCTACACCTTC. Its translation is CATALIGDGYTF. The chain recombines TRBV19 with TRBJ1-2; D uncertain. The CDR3 has 12 residues. Per the germline V gene, CDR1 is LNHDA and CDR2 is SQIVND (reference sequence). With 10 bases removed from V and 6 bases from J, the gap between germline ends came to 15 bases.

The rearrangement uses TRBV14 and TRBJ2-3; tentatively, D is TRBD2 (5 bases). Germline CDR1 is SGHDN and CDR2 is FVKESK. The CDR3 runs to 14 residues. V lost 4 bases and J lost 1, with 9 bases in between. DNA of the CDR3: TGTGCCAGCAGCCGAACCGGGGGCACAGATACGCAGTATTTT. Its translation: CASSRTGGTDTQYF.

The genes are TRBV29-1 and TRBJ1-4; D not resolved. The CDR3 sequence is 11 residues long. Germline V lookup: CDR1 SQVTM, CDR2 ANQGSEA. Trimming removed 7 bases from V and 7 bases from J, with 10 bases in between. CDR3 in amino acids: CSGRHFEKLFF. The CDR3, as DNA: TGCAGCGGACGACACTTTGAAAAACTGTTTTTT.

J is TRBJ2-1 and V is TRBV5-6, with 14 bases matching TRBD2. The CDR3 has 14 residues. V trimming: 8 bases; J trimming: 9 bases; junction bases outside the gene matches: 7. CDR1 and CDR2 from the germline V gene are SGHDT and YYEEEE. The CDR3 DNA reads TGTGCCAGTCAAGGACTAGCGGGGGGAACTGAGCAGTTCTTC. Amino acid sequence: CASQGLAGGTEQFF.

This rearrangement joins TRBV4-1 to TRBJ2-1, with TRBD2 matching 8 bases. CDR3 size: 12 residues. V trimming: 3 bases; J trimming: 15 bases; junction bases outside the gene matches: 7. Germline CDR1 MGHRA, CDR2 YSYEKL. The CDR3 DNA reads TGCGCCAGCAGCCACACTAGCGGTCCCGGGTTCTTC. Translated: CASSHTSGPGFF.

This clone came up once. V gene TRBV18 combines with J gene TRBJ2-7; 10 nucleotides line up with TRBD1. V lost 0 bases, J lost 3 bases, and 2 bases stayed unmatched. CDR1 is KGHSH, CDR2 LQKENI, per germline. This CDR3 is built from 15 residues. CDR3 amino acids: CASSPPGQGLYEQYF. Written as DNA, the CDR3 is TGTGCCAGCTCACCACCGGGACAGGGGCTCTACGAGCAGTACTTC.

The rearrangement uses TRBV30 and TRBJ1-5; D is unresolved. CDR3 length: 13 amino acids. With 1 base removed from V and 5 bases from J, the gap between germline ends came to 9 bases. The V gene's germline CDR1 is GTSNPN and CDR2 SVGIG (reference sequence). In DNA form, the CDR3 reads TGTGCCTGGAGTGGCGGCATTGATCAGCCCCAGCATTTT. Protein: CAWSGGIDQPQHF.

The gene calls are TRBV6-5 and TRBJ2-1; D might be TRBD1 (6 bases). The V end was cut by 6 bases, the J end by 4 bases, with 16 bases between. CDR1 and CDR2 from the germline V gene are MNHEY and SVGAGI. This CDR3 spans 15 amino acids. CDR3 protein: CASSLRNRAYNEQFF. The CDR3 nucleotides read TGTGCCAGCAGCCTCCGGAACAGGGCTTACAATGAGCAGTTCTTC.

In this sample, this clone turned up once. V is TRBV11-2 and J is TRBJ2-2, with D hard to call. Germline V gives CDR1 SGHAT, CDR2 FQNNGV. The CDR3 totals 14 residues. V lost 2 bases and J 6 bases, leaving 10 bases between the germline ends. Here the CDR3 reads CASSLPIGAGELFF. CDR3 in DNA: TGTGCCAGCAGCTTACCGATCGGAGCCGGGGAGCTGTTTTTT.

The genes are TRBV14 and TRBJ1-6; TRBD1 agrees at 9 bases. Per germline, CDR1 SGHDN and CDR2 FVKESK. The CDR3 is 15 residues long. The ends lost 6 bases at V and 7 bases at J; junction bases unmatched: 7. This chain's CDR3 is CASRDGTGRNSPLHF. CDR3 nucleotides: TGTGCCAGCAGAGATGGGACAGGGAGAAATTCACCCCTCCACTTT.

This clone was recorded once. The chain carries TRBV5-1 and TRBJ2-1; the match to TRBD2 covers 8 bases. Germline values: CDR1 SGHRS, CDR2 YFSETQ. This CDR3 region has 15 residues. Losses at the gene ends were 0 bases for V and 5 bases for J; bases not matched to a gene: 4. CDR3 region: CASSLVGTSNNEQFF. CDR3 DNA sequence: TGCGCCAGCAGCTTGGTGGGGACTAGTAACAATGAGCAGTTCTTC.

The V and J genes are TRBV29-1 and TRBJ2-7; 9 bases fit TRBD2. V was clipped by 5 bases and J by 2 bases; unmatched bases: 7. Germline V CDR1 and CDR2: SQVTM, ANQGSEA. The CDR3 contains 14 residues. CDR3 amino acids: CSVRAGGTPYEQYF. CDR3 DNA sequence: TGCAGCGTTAGGGCGGGAGGGACCCCCTACGAGCAGTACTTC.

This clone has only a few counts. This chain connects TRBV5-5 to TRBJ2-3; 7 bases align to TRBD2. CDR3 length equals 13 residues. V was clipped by 2 bases and J by 7 bases; unmatched bases: 4. CDR1 SGHKS and CDR2 YYEKEE come from the germline V gene (reference sequence). The CDR3 DNA sequence: TGTGCCAGCAGCTTCACTAGCGAGTATACGCAGTATTTT. Protein sequence: CASSFTSEYTQYF.

The chain couples TRBV20-1 to TRBJ2-7, with D tentatively TRBD1 (7 bases). The CDR3 loop spans 11 amino acids. With 5 bases removed from V and 5 bases from J, the gap between germline ends came to 10 bases. Germline CDR1 reads DFQATT; CDR2 reads SNEGSKA (reference sequence). CDR3 sequence: CSAARGDEQYV. CDR3 in DNA: TGCAGTGCTGCCAGGGGGGACGAGCAGTACGTC.

V usage is TRBV6-5 and J usage is TRBJ2-3, with D perhaps matching TRBD1 (6 bases). The ends were cut back, 0 bases at V and 5 bases at J, with 9 bases in the middle. From germline, CDR1 is MNHEY and CDR2 SVGAGI. The CDR3 has 14 residues. The CDR3 spells CASSYSDRVDTQYF. The CDR3 coding sequence is TGTGCCAGCAGTTACTCGGACAGAGTAGATACGCAGTATTTT.

The chain combines TRBV9 with TRBJ2-3; 11 bases agree with TRBD2. CDR1 and CDR2 from the germline V gene are SGDLS and YYNGEE. This CDR3 spans 16 amino acids. The junction had 6 bases not matched to a gene; V was cut back by 6 bases and J by 0 bases. The CDR3, as DNA: TGTGCCAGCATGCCCCTAGCGGGAGGTAGCACAGATACGCAGTATTTT. Residues: CASMPLAGGSTDTQYF.

The chain carries TRBV6-4 and TRBJ1-1; D remains ambiguous. The V gene's germline CDR1 is MRHNA and CDR2 SNTAGT. The CDR3 consists of 13 residues. V lost 6 bases to trimming and J lost 1 base, with 9 bases between them. CDR3 amino acids: CASSEGQNTEAFF. The CDR3 coding sequence is TGTGCCAGCAGCGAGGGTCAGAACACTGAAGCTTTCTTT.

The chain has TRBV4-1 and TRBJ2-4, with a weak D call TRBD1 (5 bases). Deletions cut 4 bases from V and 4 bases from J, with 14 bases between. Germline V gives CDR1 MGHRA, CDR2 YSYEKL. This CDR3 spans 15 amino acids. The CDR3 region is CASSLVGAAKNIQYF. CDR3 sequence (DNA): TGCGCCAGCAGCCTTGTTGGGGCAGCTAAAAACATTCAGTACTTC.

J is TRBJ2-5 and V is TRBV11-2; the D gene is possibly TRBD1 (6 bases). This CDR3 comprises 16 residues. With 1 base removed from V and 3 bases from J, the gap between germline ends came to 15 bases. Germline loops: CDR1 SGHAT, CDR2 FQNNGV. The CDR3 reads CASSLGPLGAEETQYF. The CDR3 nucleotides are TGTGCCAGCAGCTTAGGCCCGCTGGGGGCAGAAGAGACCCAGTACTTC. Filled out from reference TRBV11-2 and TRBJ2-5, the complete variable domain reads EAGVAQSPRYKIIEKRQSVAFWCNPISGHATLYWYQQILGQGPKLLIQFQNNGVVDDSQLPKDRFSAERLKGVDSTLKIQPAKLEDSAVYLCASSLGPLGAEETQYFGPGTRLLVL.

This chain joins TRBV5-5 and TRBJ2-5, with TRBD2 identical over 9 bases. The J segment lost 5 bases and the V segment lost 4 bases, leaving 18 bases of the junction unmatched. CDR3 length: 18 residues. Germline V CDR1 and CDR2: SGHKS, YYEKEE (reference sequence). This CDR3 is CASSRTRGSGGMVETQYF. CDR3 bases: TGTGCCAGCAGCCGGACAAGGGGGAGCGGGGGGATGGTTGAGACCCAGTACTTC.

This clone was observed once. The CDR3 nucleotides are TGTGCTAGTGGTTCCACCCGACTACCAAAAGACTACAATGAGCAGTTCTTC. Translation: CASGSTRLPKDYNEQFF. The V call is TRBV12-5, the J call TRBJ2-1, with D possibly TRBD2 on 5 matching bases. Germline assignment: CDR1 LGHNT and CDR2 FRNRAP. With 4 bases removed from V and 3 bases from J, the gap between germline ends came to 19 bases. This CDR3 contains 17 residues. The full variable domain, with the rest looked up from reference TRBV12-5 and TRBJ2-1, is DARVTQTPRHKVTEMGQEVTMRCQPILGHNTVFWYRQTMMQGLELLAYFRNRAPLDDSGMPKDRFSAEMPDATLATLKIQPSEPRDSAVYFCASGSTRLPKDYNEQFFGPGTRLTVL.

Here the CDR3 reads CSVVPGERTEAFF. Here the CDR3 DNA reads TGCAGCGTTGTGCCAGGGGAAAGGACTGAAGCTTTCTTT. This chain links TRBV29-1 with TRBJ1-1; a weak D match, TRBD1 (6 bases). CDR3 length: 13 residues. Trimming stripped 4 bases from V and 5 bases from J, with 14 bases between. The germline V gene encodes CDR1 SQVTM and CDR2 ANQGSEA.

This chain uses TRBV6-1 with TRBJ2-4, with D tentatively TRBD1 (5 bases). V was trimmed by 3 bases and J by 15 bases, leaving 12 bases between them. This CDR3 comprises 11 residues. The germline V gene has CDR1 MNHNS and CDR2 SASEGT. The CDR3 bases are TGTGCCAGCAGTGAGACAGTCTATCGGTACTTC. It yields the protein CASSETVYRYF.

The genes are TRBV7-3 and TRBJ1-2, with D unresolved. Germline values: CDR1 SGHTA, CDR2 FQGTGA. V dropped 0 bases and J dropped 11 bases, with 13 bases sitting between them. This CDR3 region has 13 residues. In nucleotides, the CDR3 is TGTGCCAGCAGCTTAACGGCACAGAATGTGTACACCTTC. Translating it yields CASSLTAQNVYTF.

V and J are TRBV6-4 and TRBJ1-3; maybe TRBD1 (6 bases). Germline CDR1 is MRHNA and CDR2 is SNTAGT. Trimming shortened V by 6 bases and J by 3 bases, and 9 bases separated the two germline ends. The CDR3 sequence is 13 residues long. CDR3: CASSAGVGNTIYF. CDR3 DNA sequence: TGTGCCAGCAGCGCAGGGGTTGGAAACACCATATATTTT.

This clone showed up just once. V gene TRBV5-4 combines with J gene TRBJ2-2; D remains ambiguous. The CDR3 length is 14 residues. Germline lookup yields CDR1 SGHNT and CDR2 YYREEE (reference sequence). Trimming removed 4 bases at V and 1 base at J, with 8 bases between. CDR3 amino acids: CASSPAWNTGELFF. CDR3 nucleotides: TGTGCCAGCAGCCCCGCGTGGAACACCGGGGAGCTGTTTTTT.